These T cell receptor beta chains were read from a single sample in a study of PD-L1 blockade in urothelial cancer. Here immunoSEQ multiplex PCR was the method, and the copy in TCRdb shows in-frame clones only, minus some. The sample has approximately 65,000 clones, roughly 91% seen once; the top ten hold 3% to 4%. The source was PBMCs, collected around atezolizumab (anti-PD-L1) treatment. The receptors were gathered from a man aged 60 to 69 with urothelial cancer. Each CDR3 is given with its conserved first and last residue. The D gene is left open where the match is weak. Not all rows give a size; the values are once, few, many and, for expanded clones, a class.

V,D,size,J,DNA,CDR3
TRBV27,.,.,TRBJ1-2,TGTGCCAGCAGTGCCTCATGGGGGGGCTATGGCTACACCTTC,CASSASWGGYGYTF
TRBV28,TRBD2,.,TRBJ2-1,TGTGCCAGCAGTCTCCACGGGAGGGGCTCCTACAATGAGCAGTTCTTC,CASSLHGRGSYNEQFF
TRBV30,.,once,TRBJ2-7,TGTGCCTGGAGTGTTCAGACTGTCTACGAGCAGTACTTC,CAWSVQTVYEQYF
TRBV5-1,TRBD1,.,TRBJ2-1,TGCGCCAGCAGCTTTGGACAGGCCCCCAATGAGCAGTTCTTC,CASSFGQAPNEQFF
TRBV7-3,.,.,TRBJ2-1,TGTGCCAGCAGCTTAATATCCGCCCCGGGGTATGAGCAGTTCTTC,CASSLISAPGYEQFF
TRBV28,TRBD1,.,TRBJ2-2,TGTGCCAGCAGGACAGGGAGCGGAAACACCGGGGAGCTGTTTTTT,CASRTGSGNTGELFF
TRBV6-1,.,.,TRBJ2-1,TGTGCCAGCAGTGAAGAGGGGGACTACCTGAGCTCCTACAATGAGCAGTTCTTC,CASSEEGDYLSSYNEQFF
TRBV15,.,.,TRBJ1-2,TGTGCCACCAGCACTCAACGCGGAGGTGGCTACACCTTC,CATSTQRGGGYTF
TRBV28,TRBD1,once,TRBJ1-2,TGTGCCAGCAGTTTCCCGGACAGGATGGGCTACACCTTC,CASSFPDRMGYTF
TRBV21-1,.,.,TRBJ2-2,TGTGCCAGCAGCAATGACTCTGGTATGGAGCTGTTTTTT,CASSNDSGMELFF
TRBV5-6,TRBD2,once,TRBJ2-5,TGTGCCAGCAGCACCGGACTAGCGGGAGGGCGAGAGACCCAGTACTTC,CASSTGLAGGRETQYF
TRBV7-4,TRBD1,.,TRBJ1-1,TGTGCCAGCAGCACCGACAGGGGGAACACTGAAGCTTTCTTT,CASSTDRGNTEAFF
TRBV19,.,.,TRBJ1-1,TGTGCCAGTAGTATAGACGGAGGCACTGAAGCTTTCTTT,CASSIDGGTEAFF
TRBV5-6,TRBD2,.,TRBJ2-7,TGTGCCAGCAGCCCGTGGACTAGCGGCTACGAGCAGTACTTC,CASSPWTSGYEQYF
TRBV28,TRBD1,.,TRBJ2-7,TGTGCCAGCAGTCCCCCGGGACAGGGGAACTCCTACGAGCAGTACTTC,CASSPPGQGNSYEQYF
TRBV28,.,.,TRBJ1-1,TGTGCCAGCAGTTCGCTGCTCCCCGCGGGGACTGAAGCTTTCTTT,CASSSLLPAGTEAFF
TRBV9,.,.,TRBJ2-1,TGTGCCAGCAGCGCGGACTCTCGGCAGTTCTTC,CASSADSRQFF
TRBV7-8,.,.,TRBJ2-3,TGTGCCAGCAGCTTAGCGGGGAGCTCCTGGTACCCCACAGATACGCAGTATTTT,CASSLAGSSWYPTDTQYF
TRBV15,TRBD2,.,TRBJ2-7,TGTGCCACCAGCAGGGACCTCGTTAGCGGGAGCTACGAGCAGTACTTC,CATSRDLVSGSYEQYF
TRBV5-1,.,once,TRBJ1-1,TGCGCCAGCAGCAGTACAGGCCGCTCCTCGAACACTGAAGCTTTCTTT,CASSSTGRSSNTEAFF
TRBV30,TRBD2,.,TRBJ2-7,TGTGCCTGGACTCCGGCGGGGGTGACCTACGAGCAGTACTTC,CAWTPAGVTYEQYF
TRBV19,TRBD2,.,TRBJ2-1,TGTGCCAGTAGTCCCCGACTAGCACTTGAGCAGTTCTTC,CASSPRLALEQFF
TRBV4-1,.,.,TRBJ2-7,TGCGCCAGCAGCCAAGATCCCTCGGGAGTGCTTTACGAGCAGTACTTC,CASSQDPSGVLYEQYF
TRBV11-1,.,.,TRBJ2-5,TGTGCCAGCAGCTTTAACAGGGACCAAGAGACCCAGTACTTC,CASSFNRDQETQYF
TRBV19,.,.,TRBJ2-1,TGTGCCAGTAACCAGAAGGGGGAAGGGAACAATGAGCAGTTCTTC,CASNQKGEGNNEQFF
TRBV7-6,.,.,TRBJ2-5,TGTGCCAGCAGCCCCGACAGTGAGACCCAGTACTTC,CASSPDSETQYF
TRBV2,TRBD2,.,TRBJ2-1,TGTGCCAGCACTAGCGGGACGAACTACAATGAGCAGTTCTTC,CASTSGTNYNEQFF
TRBV7-9,.,.,TRBJ2-7,TGTGCCAGCAGCCCGAGAGGTGTCAGGGCCTACGAGCAGTACTTC,CASSPRGVRAYEQYF
TRBV4-1,.,.,TRBJ2-5,TGCGCCAGCAGCCAAGTCCCGGAAGAGACCCAGTACTTC,CASSQVPEETQYF
TRBV7-3,.,.,TRBJ1-1,TGTGCCAGCAGCTTAACGTCGGGGGTTAGCACTGAAGCTTTCTTT,CASSLTSGVSTEAFF
TRBV11-2,TRBD2,.,TRBJ2-1,TGTGCCAGCAGCTCCCTTCGGGATTATCCGGGGGGTGAGCAGTTCTTC,CASSSLRDYPGGEQFF
TRBV5-1,.,once,TRBJ2-1,TGCGCCAGCAGCTTGGCAGAGTGGCAGAGGAGAAATGAGCAGTTCTTC,CASSLAEWQRRNEQFF
TRBV7-9,TRBD2,.,TRBJ2-7,TGTGCCAGCAGCTACAGAAGATTAGCGGGGAGCGACGAGCAGTACTTC,CASSYRRLAGSDEQYF
TRBV7-9,.,.,TRBJ1-6,TGTGCCAGCAGCTTAGCGACGGGGTTTGGATCACCCCTCCACTTT,CASSLATGFGSPLHF
TRBV2,TRBD2,.,TRBJ2-3,TGTGCCAGCAGCATGACTAGCGGGAGGGCCACAGATACGCAGTATTTT,CASSMTSGRATDTQYF
TRBV28,TRBD1,once,TRBJ1-2,TGTGCCAGCAGTTTGGTACGAGGACAGGGCCGTGGCTACACCTTC,CASSLVRGQGRGYTF
TRBV11-2,TRBD1,.,TRBJ1-3,TGTGCCAGCAGCTTGTCGACAGGGCCTGGAAACACCATATATTTT,CASSLSTGPGNTIYF
TRBV18,TRBD2,.,TRBJ2-1,TGTGCCAGCTCACCACCGGGGGGGAACTACAATGAGCAGTTCTTC,CASSPPGGNYNEQFF
TRBV11-2,.,.,TRBJ1-1,TGTGCCAGCAGCCTTGCCCGCGGGGCTGAAGCTTTCTTT,CASSLARGAEAFF
TRBV7-2,TRBD2,once,TRBJ2-5,TGTGCCAGCAGCTCAGCGGGAGGGCCTGGGAAGACCCAGTACTTC,CASSSAGGPGKTQYF
TRBV6-1,.,.,TRBJ2-3,TGTGCCAGCAGTCTGCCGACTCGCGCAGATACGCAGTATTTT,CASSLPTRADTQYF
TRBV6-5,.,.,TRBJ1-2,TGTGCCAGCCGCGAAGGGGACTATGGCTACACCTTC,CASREGDYGYTF
TRBV19,.,.,TRBJ2-2,TGTGCCAGTAGCAGGAGGCAAACCGGGGAGCTGTTTTTT,CASSRRQTGELFF
TRBV30,TRBD1,.,TRBJ1-6,TGTGCCTTCGCGGGACAGCAGAATTCACCCCTCCACTTT,CAFAGQQNSPLHF
TRBV11-3,TRBD2,.,TRBJ2-1,TGTGCCAGCAGCTCAACCCGGGACTACGGCAGGGCAAATGAGCAGTTCTTC,CASSSTRDYGRANEQFF
TRBV6-4,.,.,TRBJ2-3,TGTGCCAGCAGTGAGAGGGCATACAGCACAGATACGCAGTATTTT,CASSERAYSTDTQYF
TRBV14,TRBD2,.,TRBJ2-2,TGTGCCAGCAGCCAAGAAATACTAGCGGGGCCCGGGTACGGGGAGCTGTTTTTT,CASSQEILAGPGYGELFF
TRBV5-4,.,.,TRBJ2-1,TGTGCCAGCAGCCCCTACCAAGGGGGTGGAGAGCAGTTCTTC,CASSPYQGGGEQFF
TRBV7-3,.,.,TRBJ1-2,TGTGCCAGCAGTTTAGCGACGGGCTATGGCTACACCTTC,CASSLATGYGYTF
TRBV29-1,TRBD1,.,TRBJ2-5,TGCAGCGTTGAAGCTCTGGCAGGGGGTTGGGGGACCCAGTACTTC,CSVEALAGGWGTQYF
TRBV2,TRBD1,.,TRBJ1-4,TGTGCCAGCAGTGTGGATGGGACAGGGGGCAGAACTAATGAAAAACTGTTTTTT,CASSVDGTGGRTNEKLFF
TRBV7-2,TRBD2,.,TRBJ2-1,TGTGCCAGCAGCTTAGTGACTAGCGGTAATGAGCAGTTCTTC,CASSLVTSGNEQFF
TRBV7-2,TRBD1,.,TRBJ1-4,TGTGCCAGCAGCTTAACAGGGGTTTGGGAAAAACTGTTTTTT,CASSLTGVWEKLFF